The 22 T cell receptor beta chains in this list originate from one sample, sequenced in a study of blood T cell repertoires in COVID-19. Repertoires were generated with immunoSEQ multiplex PCR, while TCRdb's copy carries only in-frame clones and drops some. This sample has under 250,000 clones; about 85% occur once, and the top ten carry roughly 2.8%. The source material was peripheral blood. Receptor source: a man aged 45-65 years who had recovered from COVID-19.

This chain connects TRBV7-2 to TRBJ1-5; 7 nucleotides line up with TRBD1. This CDR3 comprises 16 residues. Looked up from germline, CDR1 is SGHTA and CDR2 is FQGNSA. The V segment lost 5 bases and the J segment 0 bases; nucleotides outside the gene matches: 7. Written as DNA, the CDR3 is TGTGCCAGCAGCCAGAAGACAGGGTATAGCAATCAGCCCCAGCATTTT. Protein product: CASSQKTGYSNQPQHF. Full variable domain (rest looked up from reference TRBV7-2 and TRBJ1-5): GAGVSQSPSNKVTEKGKDVELRCDPISGHTALYWYRQSLGQGLEFLIYFQGNSAPDKSGLPSDRFSAERTGGSVSTLTIQRTQQEDSAVYLCASSQKTGYSNQPQHFGDGTRLSIL.

The chain carries TRBV2 and TRBJ2-2; 7 nucleotides line up with TRBD2. The CDR3 totals 16 residues. Germline-derived CDR1 and CDR2 are SNHLY and FYNNEI. V gave up 9 bases and J gave up 1 base; unmatched junction bases: 11. The CDR3 sequence is CARAKVGGMNTGELFF. The CDR3 DNA reads as TGTGCCAGGGCTAAAGTCGGGGGGATGAACACCGGGGAGCTGTTTTTT.

V and J are TRBV5-1 and TRBJ2-3; 7 positions match TRBD1. V trimming: 2 bases; J trimming: 2 bases; junction bases outside the gene matches: 2. Germline lookup yields CDR1 SGHRS and CDR2 YFSETQ. The CDR3 extends over 14 amino acids. In nucleotides, the CDR3 is TGCGCCAGCAGCTTTACAGGGGTCACAGATACGCAGTATTTT. As protein: CASSFTGVTDTQYF.

V usage is TRBV19 and J usage is TRBJ1-4; 7 bases map to TRBD1. The CDR3 extends over 14 amino acids. The V and J ends lost 4 bases and 3 bases, in that order; junction bases with no gene match: 2. Germline V CDR1 and CDR2: LNHDA, SQIVND (reference sequence). The CDR3 nucleotides are TGTGCCAGTAGTACGACAGGGTCTAATGAAAAACTGTTTTTT. Its translation: CASSTTGSNEKLFF. Full variable domain (rest looked up from reference TRBV19 and TRBJ1-4): DGGITQSPKYLFRKEGQNVTLSCEQNLNHDAMYWYRQDPGQGLRLIYYSQIVNDFQKGDIAEGYSVSREKKESFPLTVTSAQKNPTAFYLCASSTTGSNEKLFFGSGTQLSVL.

This clone is a singleton in its sample. The chain couples TRBV19 to TRBJ2-2; a weak D match, TRBD1 (6 bases). CDR3 length: 17 amino acids. Trimming took 0 bases from V and 6 from J, leaving 17 bases between them. Per the germline V gene, CDR1 is LNHDA and CDR2 is SQIVND (reference sequence). The CDR3 is CASSIDRSGALPGELFF. The CDR3 DNA reads as TGTGCCAGTAGTATAGATAGGTCAGGGGCGCTACCCGGGGAGCTGTTTTTT.

The chain couples TRBV5-1 to TRBJ2-7; 8 bases line up with TRBD1. The CDR3 sequence is 12 residues long. V lost 4 bases and J lost 6; bases outside the gene matches: 3. CDR1 and CDR2 from the germline V gene are SGHRS and YFSETQ. Here the CDR3 reads CASSPDRVEQYF. In nucleotides, the CDR3 is TGCGCCAGCAGCCCGGACAGGGTCGAGCAGTACTTC.

The genes are TRBV7-8 and TRBJ1-5; 12 bases agree with TRBD1. The CDR3 length is 15 residues. Germline CDR1 is SGHVS and CDR2 is FQNEAQ. V lost 5 bases and J lost 6; bases outside the gene matches: 5. CDR3 nucleotide sequence: TGTGCCAGCAGCCCAGGGACAGGGGGCAGTCAGCCCCAGCATTTT. Amino acids: CASSPGTGGSQPQHF.

The chain couples TRBV2 to TRBJ1-4; D is perhaps TRBD1 (6 bases). Deletions cut 6 bases from V and 8 bases from J, with 19 bases between. Germline values: CDR1 SNHLY, CDR2 FYNNEI. The CDR3 runs to 15 residues. CDR3 nucleotides: TGTGCCAGCAGGATCCCCCGACAGGCTACAGAAAAACTGTTTTTT. Residues: CASRIPRQATEKLFF.

The CDR3 region has the DNA TGTGCCTGGACCGCCGGGACCCAGGGGACTGAAGCTTTCTTT. This translates into CAWTAGTQGTEAFF. This chain uses TRBV30 with TRBJ1-1, with a tentative D call TRBD1 (6 bases). Looked up from germline, CDR1 is GTSNPN and CDR2 is SVGIG (reference sequence). The CDR3 has 14 amino acids. Trimming left V 4 bases short and J 5 bases short, with 17 bases between.

The chain employs TRBV20-1 and TRBJ1-1; D is possibly TRBD1 (5 bases). Trimming cost V 3 bases and J 11 bases, with 16 bases left between them. The CDR3 contains 12 residues. The V gene's germline CDR1 is DFQATT and CDR2 SNEGSKA (reference sequence). This CDR3 reads CSASRRPGNAFF. CDR3 in DNA: TGCAGTGCTAGTCGGCGGCCAGGGAATGCTTTCTTT.

Here the CDR3 DNA reads TGCGCCAGCAGCCAAACCGGGACTCGCCAAGAGACCCAGTACTTC. Its translation is CASSQTGTRQETQYF. The chain is built from TRBV5-1 and TRBJ2-5; possibly TRBD2 for D (6 bases). Looked up from germline, CDR1 is SGHRS and CDR2 is YFSETQ. CDR3 size: 15 residues. V was pared by 4 bases and J by 1 base, with 14 bases between.

The J gene is TRBJ2-6, the V gene TRBV24-1; D unresolved. The CDR3 has 16 residues. With 5 bases removed from V and 0 bases from J, the gap between germline ends came to 10 bases. Germline CDR1 reads KGHDR; CDR2 reads SFDVKD. CDR3 sequence: CATSGYSSSGANVLTF. The CDR3, as DNA: TGTGCCACCAGTGGTTACAGTTCCTCTGGGGCCAACGTCCTGACTTTC.

This clone appeared once. V usage is TRBV10-2 and J usage is TRBJ2-7; D is possibly TRBD2 (5 bases). V was shortened by 5 bases and J by 2 bases, with 10 bases between the two germline ends. This CDR3 spans 13 amino acids. Germline values: CDR1 WSHSY, CDR2 SAAADI. The CDR3 spells CASSSGTTYEQYF. The CDR3 DNA is TGCGCCAGCAGTTCGGGAACCACCTACGAGCAGTACTTC.

This chain joins TRBV19 and TRBJ1-5, with D perhaps matching TRBD1 (5 bases). The CDR3 extends over 18 amino acids. Trimming removed 0 bases at V and 1 base at J, with 16 bases between. CDR1 LNHDA and CDR2 SQIVND come from the germline V gene (reference sequence). The CDR3 sequence is CASSIDLDTRLSNQPQHF. The CDR3 DNA reads TGTGCCAGTAGTATAGATCTGGACACCCGATTGAGCAATCAGCCCCAGCATTTT.

This rearrangement joins TRBV30 to TRBJ2-1, with TRBD2 matching 14 bases. CDR1 and CDR2 from the germline V gene are GTSNPN and SVGIG (reference sequence). With V trimmed by 4 bases and J by 10 bases, 12 bases remained unmatched. This CDR3 contains 16 residues. CDR3 region: CAWTTRTSGRKGEQFF. In nucleotides, the CDR3 is TGTGCCTGGACTACTCGGACTAGCGGGAGGAAAGGGGAGCAGTTCTTC.

The chain recombines TRBV29-1 with TRBJ1-2, with D hard to call. V was clipped by 7 bases and J by 1 base, with 10 bases between them. The length of the CDR3 is 12 residues. CDR1 is SQVTM and CDR2 is ANQGSEA in the germline V gene. The CDR3 reads CSATGDNYGYTF. CDR3 bases: TGCAGCGCCACCGGGGATAACTATGGCTACACCTTC.

This chain uses TRBV27 with TRBJ2-1; 10 bases align to TRBD2. CDR1 is MNHEY and CDR2 is SMNVEV in the germline V gene (reference sequence). This CDR3 comprises 18 residues. Losses at the gene ends were 2 bases for V and 10 bases for J; bases not matched to a gene: 17. CDR3 residues: CASSLRGWLAGATDEQFF. The CDR3 coding sequence is TGTGCCAGCAGTTTAAGGGGGTGGCTAGCGGGAGCGACCGACGAGCAGTTCTTC.

The chain joins TRBV27 to TRBJ1-2, with 9 bases that match TRBD1. Trimming removed 0 bases from V and 2 bases from J; junction bases left unmatched: 4. The V gene's germline CDR1 is MNHEY and CDR2 SMNVEV (reference sequence). CDR3 length: 16 residues. The CDR3 sequence is CASSLSGGQGNYGYTF. As DNA, the CDR3 is TGTGCCAGCAGTTTATCGGGGGGACAGGGAAACTATGGCTACACCTTC.

V is TRBV28 and J is TRBJ1-3; no clear D gene. This CDR3 spans 12 amino acids. Deletions cut 7 bases from V and 3 bases from J, with 7 bases between. Germline V lookup: CDR1 MDHEN, CDR2 SYDVKM. CDR3 sequence: CASTSGGNTIYF. DNA for the CDR3: TGTGCCAGCACCTCGGGTGGAAACACCATATATTTT.

This chain connects TRBV7-2 to TRBJ2-1; TRBD1 agrees at 7 bases. The J segment lost 3 bases and the V segment lost 5 bases, leaving 7 bases of the junction unmatched. This CDR3 comprises 15 residues. Germline V gene data show CDR1 as SGHTA and CDR2 as FQGNSA. DNA for the CDR3: TGTGCCAGCAGCCCTACCGGGACAGACTACAATGAGCAGTTCTTC. This sequence encodes CASSPTGTDYNEQFF.

The rearrangement uses TRBV6-4 and TRBJ2-7; 9 nucleotides match TRBD1. This CDR3 has 16 residues. V lost 4 bases and J lost 1; bases outside the gene matches: 8. Germline V lookup: CDR1 MRHNA, CDR2 SNTAGT. This chain's CDR3 is CASSALRDRASYEQYF. CDR3 sequence (DNA): TGTGCCAGCAGTGCCCTACGGGACAGGGCTTCCTACGAGCAGTACTTC.

The chain couples TRBV30 to TRBJ2-1; D is uncertain. Germline CDR1 reads GTSNPN; CDR2 reads SVGIG (reference sequence). Deletions cut 2 bases from V and 4 bases from J, with 9 bases between. The CDR3 extends over 13 amino acids. The CDR3 DNA follows: TGTGCCTGGAGTCTACTTCGTTACAATGAGCAGTTCTTC. It yields the protein CAWSLLRYNEQFF.